This TCR beta chain comes out of a study of metastatic and nonmetastatic thyroid tumors. Background on the study: For malignant and benign thyroid patients, tumor or nodule tissue and blood were the sources whose repertoires were compared.

On this clone: Its antigen is not known.

Per the study methods: A distant-metastasis classifier for papillary thyroid cancer was built using CDR3 differences across clinicopathological groups. TCRdb re-analyzed the PCR reads through MiXCR. The V and J calls follow TCRdb's processing rather than the paper's. The table records 30,000 to 35,000 clones, approximately 31% of them present only once. Trimming pared 5 bases from V and 0 bases from J, leaving 8 bases between. This CDR3 contains 15 residues. Each patient went into thyroid surgery without having received any treatment. Whole-study findings and limits: Malignant thyroid tumors reportedly had TCR beta diversity that was significantly higher than in benign nodules, in blood and tumor.

The V call is TRBV12-3 or TRBV12-4, the J call TRBJ1-6; unclear D gene. The material sequenced was tumor tissue. This TCR was sampled from a female donor with papillary thyroid cancer or a benign thyroid nodule (not recorded which). Some clones in this sample may be carry-over from other donors' samples. The CDR3 loop is CASSDRSSYNSPLHF. The CDR3 DNA is TGTGCCAGCAGTGACCGGAGCTCCTATAATTCACCCCTCCACTTT.